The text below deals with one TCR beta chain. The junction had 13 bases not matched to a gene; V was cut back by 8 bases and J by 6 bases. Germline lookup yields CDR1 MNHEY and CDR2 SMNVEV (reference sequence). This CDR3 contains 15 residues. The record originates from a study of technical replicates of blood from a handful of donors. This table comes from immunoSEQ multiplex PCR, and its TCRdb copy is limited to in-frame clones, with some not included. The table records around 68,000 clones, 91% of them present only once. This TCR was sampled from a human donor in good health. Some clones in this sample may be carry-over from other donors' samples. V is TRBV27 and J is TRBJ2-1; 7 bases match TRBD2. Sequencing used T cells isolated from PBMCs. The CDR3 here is CASVSTGLVGNEQFF. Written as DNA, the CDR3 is TGTGCCAGCGTATCAACTGGACTAGTTGGCAATGAGCAGTTCTTC.